These 8 T cell receptor beta chains were all obtained from the same sample, sequenced in a study of radiotherapy plus CTLA-4 blockade in lung cancer (dated by TCRdb to the late 2010s). Library preparation employed the immunoSEQ multiplex PCR assay. The immuneACCESS repertoire file appears here via TCRdb, limited to in-frame rearrangements. These files lack a portion of the clones; in checked studies, under half of the deficit traces to unresolved V genes, and the cause of the others is not known. The sample table lists around 110,000 clones, more than 65% of them with a count of one. The leading ten clones occupy 3.3% of the sample. This sample comprised peripheral blood, obtained from a patient treated with radiotherapy plus ipilimumab. The receptors stem from a human donor with non-small cell lung cancer that progressed on radiotherapy plus ipilimumab. Some clones in this sample may be carry-over from other donors' samples.

The J gene is TRBJ2-3, the V gene TRBV11-3; 7 positions match TRBD2. V trimming: 5 bases; J trimming: 0 bases; junction bases outside the gene matches: 2. CDR1 is SGHNT and CDR2 is YENEEA in the germline V gene. The CDR3 covers 14 residues. CDR3 nucleotide sequence: TGTGCCAGCAGCCACGGGGGGAGCACAGATACGCAGTATTTT. Amino acids: CASSHGGSTDTQYF.

The genes are TRBV6-5 and TRBJ1-6, with 7 bases lining up with TRBD1. V shed 6 bases, J shed 6 bases, and the junction held 8 bases outside the gene matches. The CDR3 has 15 amino acids. CDR1 and CDR2 from the germline V gene are MNHEY and SVGAGI. In DNA, the CDR3 is TGTGCCAGCAGCACCAAGGACAGGCGTAATTCACCCCTCCACTTT. It encodes CASSTKDRRNSPLHF.

The DNA of the CDR3 is TGTGCCAGCAGAAGGTATGAGCGGGGGAACTACGAGCAGTACTTC. It specifies CASRRYERGNYEQYF. V gene TRBV6-5 combines with J gene TRBJ2-7; 8 bases fit TRBD2. In germline, CDR1 is MNHEY, CDR2 SVGAGI. After removal of 6 bases from V and 3 bases from J, the junction contained 10 bases not matched to a gene. This CDR3 comprises 15 residues.

Only one count was recorded for this clone. The V gene is TRBV11-1, the J gene TRBJ2-1; D gene unclear. Trimming removed 0 bases from V and 0 bases from J, with 9 bases in between. This CDR3 has 16 amino acids. Germline V lookup: CDR1 SGHAT, CDR2 FQDESV (reference sequence). This CDR3 is CASSLALAASYNEQFF. DNA of the CDR3: TGTGCCAGCAGCTTAGCGCTTGCGGCCTCCTACAATGAGCAGTTCTTC. Complete variable domain (other parts from reference TRBV11-1 and TRBJ2-1): EAEVAQSPRYKITEKSQAVAFWCDPISGHATLYWYRQILGQGPELLVQFQDESVVDDSQLPKDRFSAERLKGVDSTLKIQPAELGDSAMYLCASSLALAASYNEQFFGPGTRLTVL.

This clone was observed a single time. For the CDR3, the DNA is TGTGCCAGCAGTCGAGGACAGGTAAGGCCCTACGAGCAGTACTTC. Residues: CASSRGQVRPYEQYF. The chain couples TRBV28 to TRBJ2-7; 7 positions agree with TRBD1. The V gene end was trimmed by 5 bases and the J gene end by 2 bases; junction bases not matched to a gene: 9. The CDR3 consists of 15 residues. From germline, CDR1 is MDHEN and CDR2 SYDVKM.

This clone was detected only a few times. V and J are TRBV27 and TRBJ1-2; 8 bases match TRBD1. There are 14 residues in the CDR3. Germline V lookup: CDR1 MNHEY, CDR2 SMNVEV (reference sequence). V shed 5 bases and J 6 bases; nucleotides not matched to a gene: 8. The CDR3 DNA reads TGTGCCAGCAGTGGGGGGACAGGAGGACATGGCTACACCTTC. Translating it yields CASSGGTGGHGYTF.

The CDR3 bases are TGTGCCAGTAGTATCGGATGGGGAGACAGGAATCAGCCCCAGCATTTT. Amino acid sequence: CASSIGWGDRNQPQHF. The chain employs TRBV19 and TRBJ1-5; maybe TRBD1 (6 bases). With 3 bases removed from V and 4 bases from J, the gap between germline ends came to 16 bases. From germline, CDR1 is LNHDA and CDR2 SQIVND (reference sequence). The CDR3 loop spans 16 amino acids.

The chain couples TRBV18 to TRBJ1-5; the D is unclear. CDR1 is KGHSH and CDR2 is LQKENI in the germline V gene. The CDR3 totals 14 residues. Trimming cost V 2 bases and J 0 bases, with 5 bases left between them. CDR3 region: CASSPVYSNQPQHF. Here the CDR3 DNA reads TGTGCCAGCTCACCAGTTTATAGCAATCAGCCCCAGCATTTT.